This TCR beta chain appears in the sequencing data of a study of control samples from healthy donors and cancer patients. In germline, CDR1 is MGHRA, CDR2 YSYEKL. The germline V and J ends were trimmed by 0 bases and 4 bases, with 12 bases remaining between them. The CDR3 is 15 amino acids. Sequenced by immunoSEQ multiplex PCR; TCRdb stores in-frame clones only, minus some. The sample includes 100,000 to 150,000 clones, over 85% of them seen just once. The sequence was obtained from a man in his thirties or forties in good health. Source material: blood. The rearrangement uses TRBV4-1 and TRBJ1-2, with D perhaps matching TRBD1 (5 bases). For the CDR3, the DNA is TGCGCCAGCAGCCAAGATGACAGACCGGGCTATGGCTACACCTTC. Protein sequence: CASSQDDRPGYGYTF.